This T cell receptor (beta chain) was profiled in a study of response to subunit inactivated influenza vaccine. This clonotype has a count of ten or more. Its antigen is undetermined. Germline trimming cut 6 bases from V and 7 bases from J; bases unmatched to any gene: 12. Germline V CDR1 and CDR2: SQVTM, ANQGSEA. This CDR3 has 14 residues. MiXCR, applied by TCRdb to the RT-PCR reads, yields one record per CDR3 protein. The sample lists about 160,000 distinct CDR3 sequences; under 13% were seen once. The study, taken as a whole, reports: Authors suggested few new T cells are recruited by each seasonal influenza vaccination.

The receptor comes from a man between 45 and 60 years old who received an inactivated influenza vaccine. The chain combines TRBV29-1 with TRBJ2-1, with 7 bases matching TRBD2. The source was non-naive T cells sorted from PBMCs, collected 40 to 50 days after vaccination. The CDR3 loop is CSVFDYGTINEQFF. In nucleotides, the CDR3 is TGCAGCGTCTTTGACTACGGGACTATAAATGAGCAGTTCTTC.